Following are 20 T cell receptor beta chains from one sample sequenced in a study of early T cells in non-severe SARS-CoV-2 infection. A single record per CDR3 protein comes from TCRdb applying MiXCR to the 5' RACE reads. The sample lists about 45,000 distinct CDR3 sequences; roughly 12% were seen once. Source material: whole blood. These receptors came from an adult who was a healthcare worker with PCR-confirmed SARS-CoV-2 infection or an uninfected control (not recorded which).

The V gene is TRBV7-9, the J gene TRBJ2-1; no definite D call. The CDR3 is made up of 13 amino acids. V lost 1 base and J 9 bases, leaving 10 bases between the germline ends. Germline CDR1 is SEHNR and CDR2 is FQNEAQ (reference sequence). The CDR3, as DNA: TGTGCCAGCAGCTTAGTTTCAATCAGTGAGCAGTTCTTC. This gives the protein CASSLVSISEQFF.

This clonotype has a count of ten or more. This chain joins TRBV11-2 and TRBJ1-1; a possible D gene is TRBD1 (6 bases). Per germline, CDR1 SGHAT and CDR2 FQNNGV. The CDR3 length is 15 residues. Trimming removed 4 bases at V and 0 bases at J, with 12 bases between. The CDR3 nucleotides read TGTGCCAGCAGCTGGGGGCAGGTCATGAACACTGAAGCTTTCTTT. It specifies CASSWGQVMNTEAFF.

This clonotype came up a few times. V is TRBV12-3 or TRBV12-4 and J is TRBJ2-3; D ambiguous. The CDR3 consists of 13 residues. Trimming left V 5 bases short and J 4 bases short, with 10 bases between. In nucleotides, the CDR3 is TGTGCCAGCAGTCCGCCGGTCTCAGATACGCAGTATTTT. Protein product: CASSPPVSDTQYF.

The chain has TRBV20-1 and TRBJ2-3, with 7 bases that match TRBD2. Trimming took 6 bases from V and 4 from J; bases not matched to a gene: 16. This CDR3 is built from 16 residues. Per germline, CDR1 DFQATT and CDR2 SNEGSKA (reference sequence). CDR3 amino acids: CSAPSLAVGRADTQYF. The CDR3, as DNA: TGCAGTGCCCCCTCCCTAGCGGTTGGACGGGCAGATACGCAGTATTTT.

This rearrangement joins TRBV5-4 to TRBJ2-5, with D possibly being TRBD1 (5 bases). Germline V gives CDR1 SGHNT, CDR2 YYREEE (reference sequence). Trimming shortened V by 3 bases and J by 6 bases, and 18 bases separated the two germline ends. The CDR3 is 15 amino acids. The CDR3 nucleotides are TGTGCCAGCAGCTACCGTGATTTGGACATAAAGACCCAGTACTTC. Translating it yields CASSYRDLDIKTQYF.

The CDR3 protein is CASSQVGDGYTF. CDR3 DNA: TGCGCCAGCAGCCAAGTCGGGGATGGCTACACCTTC. The V call is TRBV4-1, the J call TRBJ1-2; D unresolved. The CDR3 loop spans 12 amino acids. Trimming took 1 base from V and 6 from J, leaving 6 bases between them. Per the germline V gene, CDR1 is MGHRA and CDR2 is YSYEKL.

The genes are TRBV28 and TRBJ2-1; tentative D call: TRBD2 (6 bases). CDR3 size: 17 residues. Trimming pared 3 bases from V and 6 bases from J, leaving 21 bases between. Looked up from germline, CDR1 is MDHEN and CDR2 is SYDVKM. The CDR3 DNA is TGTGCCAGCAGTTTTCAGTGGGGCGGGATACTTACCAATGAGCAGTTCTTC. Residues: CASSFQWGGILTNEQFF.

In its sample, this clonotype was seen many times. This sequence joins TRBV27 and TRBJ2-7, with D perhaps TRBD1 (6 bases). In germline, CDR1 is MNHEY, CDR2 SMNVEV (reference sequence). This CDR3 spans 16 amino acids. V lost 2 bases and J lost 2, with 16 bases in between. CDR3 protein: CASSLRFQGSPYEQYF. As DNA, the CDR3 is TGTGCCAGCAGTTTAAGGTTCCAGGGGTCGCCCTACGAGCAGTACTTC.

This clonotype was recorded at least ten times. The chain recombines TRBV24-1 with TRBJ1-1, with a tentative D call TRBD1 (6 bases). The CDR3 contains 12 residues. The germline V gene has CDR1 KGHDR and CDR2 SFDVKD. Trimming left V 9 bases short and J 1 base short, with 8 bases between. The CDR3 is CATSGQNTEAFF. In DNA, the CDR3 is TGTGCCACCTCGGGACAGAACACTGAAGCTTTCTTT.

This clonotype was observed many times. The chain employs TRBV9 and TRBJ2-7, with D possibly called TRBD1 or TRBD2 (6 bases each). The CDR3 has 15 amino acids. Trimming left V 5 bases short and J 6 bases short, with 21 bases between. The germline CDR1 and CDR2 sequences are SGDLS and YYNGEE. Here the CDR3 DNA reads TGTGCCAGCAGTGGGGGGCACAGATTGGTACCCGAGCAGTACTTC. It codes for CASSGGHRLVPEQYF.

This clonotype was seen repeatedly, ten times or more. This chain uses TRBV7-9 with TRBJ1-1; D gene uncertain. The CDR3 runs 14 residues. Per germline, CDR1 SEHNR and CDR2 FQNEAQ (reference sequence). V dropped 7 bases and J dropped 0 bases, with 12 bases sitting between them. CDR3 in DNA: TGTGCCAGCACTCTAAGGGTTCTGAACACTGAAGCTTTCTTT. The encoded protein is CASTLRVLNTEAFF. Looking up the rest from reference TRBV7-9 and TRBJ1-1 gives the full variable domain: DTGVSQNPRHKITKRGQNVTFRCDPISEHNRLYWYRQTLGQGPEFLTYFQNEAQLEKSRLLSDRFSAERPKGSFSTLEIQRTEQGDSAMYLCASTLRVLNTEAFFGQGTRLTVV.

A word on this clonotype: A much larger clone sits a single nucleotide away, making a read error possible. This chain joins TRBV6-2 or TRBV6-3 and TRBJ2-7, with TRBD2 matching 9 bases. The J call may be mistaken, given a closer DNA end match to TRBJ2-1. CDR3 length: 16 residues. CDR1 and CDR2 from the germline V gene are MNHEY and SVGEGT. CDR3 residues: CASSTDLAGWTYEQFF. CDR3 DNA sequence: TGTGCCAGCAGTACCGATCTAGCGGGATGGACCTACGAGCAGTTCTTC.

This clonotype was seen a few times. The rearrangement links TRBV7-2 to TRBJ2-2; D might be TRBD1 (5 bases). The CDR3 runs 15 residues. CDR1 SGHTA and CDR2 FQGNSA come from the germline V gene. Deletions cut 1 base from V and 5 bases from J, with 11 bases between. The CDR3 nucleotides read TGTGCCAGCAGCTTAGTTGTCAGGGTAACCGGGGAGCTGTTTTTT. It codes for CASSLVVRVTGELFF.

This clonotype was seen ten or more times. The gene calls are TRBV12-3 or TRBV12-4 and TRBJ2-1; 9 bases fit TRBD1. CDR3 length equals 13 residues. V dropped 3 bases and J dropped 9; count of bases not matched to a gene: 3. CDR3 DNA: TGTGCCAGCAGTTTCAGACAGGGGGGTGAGCAGTTCTTC. Translated: CASSFRQGGEQFF.

This clonotype was observed many times. The V and J genes are TRBV5-1 and TRBJ1-2; D remains unclear. V was clipped by 7 bases and J by 7 bases, with 23 bases between them. This CDR3 is 15 amino acids long. In germline, CDR1 is SGHRS, CDR2 YFSETQ. The CDR3 nucleotides read TGCGCCAGCGGACCGACAAGGACGGGCTCTTTTGGCTACACCTTC. Its translation: CASGPTRTGSFGYTF. The full variable domain, in which reference TRBV5-1 and TRBJ1-2 provide the parts outside the CDR3, is KAGVTQTPRYLIKTRGQQVTLSCSPISGHRSVSWYQQTPGQGLQFLFEYFSETQRNKGNFPGRFSGRQFSNSRSEMNVSTLELGDSALYLCASGPTRTGSFGYTFGSGTRLTVV.

V usage is TRBV28 and J usage is TRBJ2-7, with 7 bases lining up with TRBD1. V dropped 5 bases and J dropped 5; count of bases not matched to a gene: 9. Germline V gene lookup returns CDR1 MDHEN and CDR2 SYDVKM. This CDR3 has 14 residues. The chain's CDR3 is CASSHPTTGHEQYF. In nucleotides, the CDR3 is TGTGCCAGCAGTCACCCGACGACAGGGCACGAGCAGTACTTC.

The table lists this clonotype with many counts. The chain couples TRBV7-6 to TRBJ2-1, with D unresolved. V was shortened by 0 bases and J by 6 bases, with 6 bases between the two germline ends. Germline CDR1 SGHVS, CDR2 FNYEAQ. The CDR3 runs to 13 residues. CDR3 in DNA: TGTGCCAGCAGCTTAGCACAGATCAATGAGCAGTTCTTC. Translating gives CASSLAQINEQFF.

This clonotype was counted many times. The chain has TRBV3-1 and TRBJ2-3, with D possibly TRBD2 on 6 matching bases. Looked up from germline, CDR1 is LGHDT and CDR2 is YNNKEL (reference sequence). The CDR3 spans 12 residues. Trimming took 3 bases from V and 9 from J, leaving 10 bases between them. CDR3 loop: CASSHSGDTQYF. The CDR3 bases are TGTGCCAGCAGCCATTCGGGGGACACGCAGTATTTT.

This clonotype was picked up many times. The genes are TRBV12-3 or TRBV12-4 and TRBJ1-1; D gene unclear. This CDR3 comprises 13 residues. V was cut by 5 bases and J by 4 bases, with 11 bases left in between. The CDR3 DNA sequence: TGTGCCAGCAGTCCGTCCTGGGGCACTGAAGCTTTCTTT. Translated: CASSPSWGTEAFF.

The gene calls are TRBV30 and TRBJ2-7, with D possibly matching TRBD2 (6 bases). Germline-derived CDR1 and CDR2 are GTSNPN and SVGIG (reference sequence). This CDR3 has 12 residues. Between the trimmed V and J ends, which lost 5 bases and 5 bases, there was a span of 13 bases. The CDR3 region is CAWGQSGDEQYF. The CDR3 DNA follows: TGTGCCTGGGGGCAATCGGGGGACGAGCAGTACTTC.